A selection of T cell receptor beta chains follows, all from one sample in a study of vaccination and CD4 T cells after COVID-19. Each CDR3 protein gets one entry after TCRdb re-called the PCR reads with MiXCR. The data show 8,500 or so distinct CDR3 sequences, about three fifths seen once. The antigens for these receptors are not known. The sequencing sample was made of CD4+ T cells from blood, cultured in vitro. These receptors came from a human donor who had recovered from COVID-19. CDR3s include the opening cysteine and the closing phenylalanine or tryptophan. A D gene is named only where the DNA matches it firmly.

d_call,v_call,j_call,cdr3_aa
.,TRBV20-1,TRBJ2-7,CSGAPGLQQYF
TRBD1,TRBV30,TRBJ2-5,CAWSTQGVNQETQYF
TRBD1,TRBV10-3,TRBJ1-5,CAISPGQGMGNQPQHF
.,TRBV20-1,TRBJ2-1,CSARGASWLGQFF
.,TRBV7-2,TRBJ1-5,CASSFRTPGPQHF
TRBD2,TRBV7-2,TRBJ2-5,CASSATREAVETQYF
.,TRBV6-2/TRBV6-3,TRBJ1-6,CASSYLEALHF
TRBD2,TRBV20-1,TRBJ2-5,CSARVGAGGIGETQYF
.,TRBV28,TRBJ2-7,CASSPRGRTSYEQYF
.,TRBV28,TRBJ1-2,CASSPQRFRNYGYTF
.,TRBV20-1,TRBJ1-5,CSARDRAGNQPQHF
.,TRBV20-1,TRBJ2-5,CSARPAPQETQYF
TRBD1,TRBV6-1,TRBJ1-2,CASSPPTDRGFVF
.,TRBV28,TRBJ1-2,CASTPIRVYGYTF
.,TRBV6-1,TRBJ1-6,CASRVGTAHNSPLHF
.,TRBV15,TRBJ2-2,CATSRDTGELFF
.,TRBV20-1,TRBJ2-3,CSYRGAPDTQYF
.,TRBV7-2,TRBJ1-5,CASSSENSNQPQHF
.,TRBV20-1,TRBJ1-5,CSARGQFNQPQHF
.,TRBV28,TRBJ2-7,CASSLLGYEQYF
.,TRBV6-1,TRBJ1-2,CASSPPGGGGYTF
TRBD1,TRBV7-7,TRBJ2-5,CASSLRDRQETQYF
TRBD1,TRBV10-3,TRBJ2-7,CAISPGQGLYEQYF
.,TRBV6-1,TRBJ1-6,CASRNREPHSPLHF
.,TRBV20-1,TRBJ1-2,CSARRRSTGGYTF
TRBD1,TRBV28,TRBJ2-7,CASSSTGQVLYEQYF
TRBD1,TRBV7-6,TRBJ1-5,CASSPFGDRGNQPQHF
TRBD1,TRBV20-1,TRBJ2-7,CSASRGPDEQYF
.,TRBV28,TRBJ1-6,CASSLSEYNSPLHF
TRBD1,TRBV20-1,TRBJ1-1,CSARPSTGANTEAFF
.,TRBV20-1,TRBJ1-2,CSAIRDGANYGYTF
.,TRBV6-1,TRBJ1-5,CASSPQSQPQHF